This T cell receptor (beta chain) was identified during a study of shared clonotypes between healthy human individuals. Overall study findings and caveats: Around 5% was the fraction of naive CD4 clonotypes found shared across four donors.

Germline CDR1 MNHNY, CDR2 SVGAGI (reference sequence). The CDR3 has 15 residues. The V end was cut by 4 bases, the J end by 3 bases, with 16 bases between. Assay: immunoSEQ multiplex PCR; the TCRdb copy retains only in-frame clones and omits some. Among some 240,000 clones listed, over 60% were seen once. All of the donors resided in Nashville, Tennessee, and each was a Caucasian adult. In its sample, this clone was seen a few times. Its antigen is undetermined. The sample was memory CD4+ T cells sorted from blood. Noted subset: CD45RA-negative fraction. The source of this sequence is a man aged 25 to 45 in good health. The chain combines TRBV6-6 with TRBJ2-7; possible D gene TRBD2, 6 bases. CDR3 in amino acids: CASSSRDSLIYEQYF. The CDR3, as DNA: TGTGCCAGCAGTTCCAGGGACTCCCTTATCTACGAGCAGTACTTC.